A selection of T cell receptor beta chains follows, all from one sample in a study of cytomegalovirus exposure and HLA in healthy donors. The assay was immunoSEQ multiplex PCR, and TCRdb's table has in-frame clones only and misses some. The sample lists approximately 180,000 clones, 80% to 85% occurring once. The sample comprised PBMCs. Receptors were obtained from a woman aged 18-29 years in good health and CMV-seronegative. Each CDR3 is given with its conserved first and last residue. Each record gives: D gene, J gene, V gene, CDR3 length, clone size, CDR3 DNA, CDR3 protein. A D gene is named only where the DNA matches it firmly. Where a row states a size, it is once, few, many or the class of an expanded clone; other rows omit it.

d_gene: .; j_gene: TRBJ1-2; v_gene: TRBV19; len: 15; abundance: .; CDR3nt: TGTGCCAGTAGTAACGATGGCCTGGGAGCGAATGGCTACACCTTC; CDR3aa: CASSNDGLGANGYTF
d_gene: .; j_gene: TRBJ1-6; v_gene: TRBV2; len: 16; abundance: .; CDR3nt: TGTGCCAGCAGCCCCGTGGGGGGGAGCTATAATTCACCCCTCCACTTT; CDR3aa: CASSPVGGSYNSPLHF
d_gene: TRBD1; j_gene: TRBJ2-7; v_gene: TRBV4-1; len: 14; abundance: .; CDR3nt: TGCGCCAGCAGCCAAGTTACAGGGGTGAACGAGCAGTACTTC; CDR3aa: CASSQVTGVNEQYF
d_gene: TRBD1; j_gene: TRBJ1-2; v_gene: TRBV6-6; len: 13; abundance: .; CDR3nt: TGTGCCAGCAGTGGACAGGGGGACTATGGCTACACCTTC; CDR3aa: CASSGQGDYGYTF
d_gene: .; j_gene: TRBJ1-2; v_gene: TRBV7-8; len: 12; abundance: .; CDR3nt: TGTGCCAGCAGCTTACAGGGTCGGGGCTACACCTTC; CDR3aa: CASSLQGRGYTF
d_gene: .; j_gene: TRBJ1-1; v_gene: TRBV10-1; len: 13; abundance: few; CDR3nt: TGCGCCTCCCGACAGGAATTGAACACTGAAGCTTTCTTT; CDR3aa: CASRQELNTEAFF
d_gene: TRBD2; j_gene: TRBJ2-3; v_gene: TRBV5-1; len: 15; abundance: .; CDR3nt: TGCGCCAGCAGCCGCCTTAGCGGGGACACAGATACGCAGTATTTT; CDR3aa: CASSRLSGDTDTQYF
d_gene: TRBD1; j_gene: TRBJ2-1; v_gene: TRBV4-3; len: 16; abundance: .; CDR3nt: TGCGCCAGCAGCCTAACCGGGACAGGGGGTTTCAATGAGCAGTTCTTC; CDR3aa: CASSLTGTGGFNEQFF
d_gene: TRBD2; j_gene: TRBJ2-1; v_gene: TRBV19; len: 14; abundance: .; CDR3nt: TGTGCCAGTAGTTTAACTAGCGGTTCTCTGGAGCAGTTCTTC; CDR3aa: CASSLTSGSLEQFF
d_gene: TRBD1; j_gene: TRBJ2-1; v_gene: TRBV29-1; len: 13; abundance: .; CDR3nt: TGCTATGCCAGCAGGGGGAGTCACAATGAGCAGTTCTTC; CDR3aa: CYASRGSHNEQFF
d_gene: TRBD2; j_gene: TRBJ2-2; v_gene: TRBV7-7; len: 17; abundance: .; CDR3nt: TGTGCTAGCAGCTTAACGCTAGCGGGAGGAAGGACCGGGGAGCTGTTTTTT; CDR3aa: CASSLTLAGGRTGELFF
d_gene: TRBD1; j_gene: TRBJ2-7; v_gene: TRBV6-5; len: 14; abundance: .; CDR3nt: TGTGCCAGCAGTTACTTTAAAGGGGGCGGCGAGCAGTACTTC; CDR3aa: CASSYFKGGGEQYF
d_gene: .; j_gene: TRBJ1-1; v_gene: TRBV11-2; len: 18; abundance: .; CDR3nt: TGTGCCAGCAGCTTAGATTTCTGGGGCCCTCGGTCGAACACTGAAGCTTTCTTT; CDR3aa: CASSLDFWGPRSNTEAFF
d_gene: TRBD1; j_gene: TRBJ2-3; v_gene: TRBV13; len: 16; abundance: .; CDR3nt: TGTGCCAGCAGCTTCTTCGCAGGGGGAGCTTCAGATACGCAGTATTTT; CDR3aa: CASSFFAGGASDTQYF
d_gene: TRBD1; j_gene: TRBJ1-1; v_gene: TRBV6-5; len: 14; abundance: .; CDR3nt: TGTGCCAGCAGTACTCAGGGGGCAGGCACTGAAGCTTTCTTT; CDR3aa: CASSTQGAGTEAFF
d_gene: .; j_gene: TRBJ2-2; v_gene: TRBV7-9; len: 14; abundance: .; CDR3nt: TGTGCCAGCAGCTTAGAACTCAACACCGGGGAGCTGTTTTTT; CDR3aa: CASSLELNTGELFF
d_gene: .; j_gene: TRBJ2-3; v_gene: TRBV27; len: 14; abundance: .; CDR3nt: TGTGCCAGCAGTTTTCTCGGGGAGTTGGATACGCAGTATTTT; CDR3aa: CASSFLGELDTQYF
d_gene: .; j_gene: TRBJ1-1; v_gene: TRBV5-4; len: 13; abundance: once; CDR3nt: TGTGCCAGCAGAAGTCAGGGGATCACTGAAGCTTTCTTT; CDR3aa: CASRSQGITEAFF
d_gene: TRBD1; j_gene: TRBJ1-2; v_gene: TRBV19; len: 15; abundance: .; CDR3nt: TGTGCCAGTAGTATGGACAGGGGGCTCTCCTATGGCTACACCTTC; CDR3aa: CASSMDRGLSYGYTF
d_gene: .; j_gene: TRBJ2-1; v_gene: TRBV25-1; len: 15; abundance: .; CDR3nt: TGTGCCAGCAGTGCCACCCCAAGCCCCTACAATGAGCAGTTCTTC; CDR3aa: CASSATPSPYNEQFF
d_gene: .; j_gene: TRBJ2-2; v_gene: TRBV2; len: 13; abundance: .; CDR3nt: TGTGCCAGCAGACGAAGCCGCACCGGGGAGCTGTTTTTT; CDR3aa: CASRRSRTGELFF
d_gene: .; j_gene: TRBJ2-1; v_gene: TRBV5-5; len: 13; abundance: .; CDR3nt: TGTGCCAGCAGCTTCCGACTAGGCAATGAGCAGTTCTTC; CDR3aa: CASSFRLGNEQFF
d_gene: .; j_gene: TRBJ2-3; v_gene: TRBV5-5; len: 14; abundance: few; CDR3nt: TGTGCCAGCAGCGCCAGGGTCAGCGCAGATACGCAGTATTTT; CDR3aa: CASSARVSADTQYF
d_gene: TRBD1; j_gene: TRBJ2-7; v_gene: TRBV27; len: 14; abundance: .; CDR3nt: TGTGCCAGCAGTTTAAGACAGGGGGTCTACGAGCAGTACTTC; CDR3aa: CASSLRQGVYEQYF
d_gene: .; j_gene: TRBJ2-1; v_gene: TRBV19; len: 14; abundance: .; CDR3nt: TGTGCCAGTAGTATAGCCAACTCCTACAATGAGCAGTTCTTC; CDR3aa: CASSIANSYNEQFF
d_gene: .; j_gene: TRBJ1-1; v_gene: TRBV7-9; len: 12; abundance: .; CDR3nt: TGTGCCAGCAGAACGCAGGGGTGTGAAGCTTTCTTT; CDR3aa: CASRTQGCEAFF
d_gene: TRBD2; j_gene: TRBJ2-1; v_gene: TRBV30; len: 13; abundance: once; CDR3nt: TGTGCCTGGAGTTTGTGGGAGGGCTCTGAGCAGTTCTTC; CDR3aa: CAWSLWEGSEQFF
d_gene: TRBD1; j_gene: TRBJ1-3; v_gene: TRBV7-2; len: 15; abundance: .; CDR3nt: TGTGCCAGCAGCTGGGGACAGGGGGCTGGAAACACCATATATTTT; CDR3aa: CASSWGQGAGNTIYF
d_gene: .; j_gene: TRBJ1-3; v_gene: TRBV18; len: 14; abundance: once; CDR3nt: TGTGCCAGCTCAACAGACAGGTTTGGAAACACCATATATTTT; CDR3aa: CASSTDRFGNTIYF
d_gene: TRBD2; j_gene: TRBJ2-1; v_gene: TRBV9; len: 16; abundance: .; CDR3nt: TGTGCCAGCAGCGTAAGTAGCGGGGTCTCCTACAATGAGCAGTTCTTC; CDR3aa: CASSVSSGVSYNEQFF
d_gene: .; j_gene: TRBJ1-1; v_gene: TRBV9; len: 17; abundance: .; CDR3nt: TGTGCCAGCAGCGTAGAGGACAGTCCCAAGGGGAACACTGAAGCTTTCTTT; CDR3aa: CASSVEDSPKGNTEAFF
d_gene: TRBD1; j_gene: TRBJ1-4; v_gene: TRBV7-2; len: 15; abundance: once; CDR3nt: TGTGCCAGCAGCTCCCGACAGGGGTGGAACGAAAAACTGTTTTTT; CDR3aa: CASSSRQGWNEKLFF
d_gene: TRBD1; j_gene: TRBJ1-1; v_gene: TRBV4-3; len: 16; abundance: .; CDR3nt: TGCGCCAGCAGCCAAGAAGGGACAGGTGGCCTTGGTGAAGCTTTCTTT; CDR3aa: CASSQEGTGGLGEAFF
d_gene: .; j_gene: TRBJ1-4; v_gene: TRBV30; len: 14; abundance: .; CDR3nt: TGTGCCGCACCGAGGGCGCCGGCTAATGAAAAACTGTTTTTT; CDR3aa: CAAPRAPANEKLFF
d_gene: TRBD2; j_gene: TRBJ2-1; v_gene: TRBV9; len: 14; abundance: .; CDR3nt: TGTGCCAGCAGCGAGGGACTAGCGGACGTTGAGCAGTTCTTC; CDR3aa: CASSEGLADVEQFF
d_gene: .; j_gene: TRBJ1-2; v_gene: TRBV11-3; len: 13; abundance: .; CDR3nt: TGTGCCAGCAGCTTAGATTCGCGACAGCTCTACACCTTC; CDR3aa: CASSLDSRQLYTF
d_gene: .; j_gene: TRBJ2-1; v_gene: TRBV4-1; len: 14; abundance: .; CDR3nt: TGCGCCAGCAGCCTACAGGGATCCTACAATGAGCAGTTCTTC; CDR3aa: CASSLQGSYNEQFF
d_gene: .; j_gene: TRBJ1-1; v_gene: TRBV6-5; len: 15; abundance: .; CDR3nt: TGTGCCAGCTACTCCTGGGGAACAGGAAACACTGAAGCTTTCTTT; CDR3aa: CASYSWGTGNTEAFF
d_gene: .; j_gene: TRBJ2-5; v_gene: TRBV30; len: 12; abundance: .; CDR3nt: TGTGCCTGTATGGGGGGGGCAGAGACCCAGTACTTC; CDR3aa: CACMGGAETQYF
d_gene: .; j_gene: TRBJ2-7; v_gene: TRBV4-3; len: 13; abundance: .; CDR3nt: TGCGCCAGCAGCCAAGACGCCAGCTACGAGCAGTACTTC; CDR3aa: CASSQDASYEQYF
d_gene: TRBD2; j_gene: TRBJ2-3; v_gene: TRBV28; len: 16; abundance: .; CDR3nt: TGTGCCAGCATTCCTAGCGGGATGGCGGGCACAGATACGCAGTATTTT; CDR3aa: CASIPSGMAGTDTQYF
d_gene: .; j_gene: TRBJ2-2; v_gene: TRBV5-1; len: 14; abundance: .; CDR3nt: TGCGCCAGCAGCGGGCGTGGGGGGACCGGGGAGCTGTTTTTT; CDR3aa: CASSGRGGTGELFF
d_gene: .; j_gene: TRBJ1-1; v_gene: TRBV7-9; len: 14; abundance: once; CDR3nt: TGTGCCAGCAGCTTAAGGCAGGGGCTCGCTGAAGCTTTCTTT; CDR3aa: CASSLRQGLAEAFF
d_gene: .; j_gene: TRBJ2-1; v_gene: TRBV6-4; len: 15; abundance: .; CDR3nt: TGTGCCAGCAGTACCCGGGGAGATGGCAACAATGAGCAGTTCTTC; CDR3aa: CASSTRGDGNNEQFF
d_gene: .; j_gene: TRBJ1-2; v_gene: TRBV11-2; len: 14; abundance: .; CDR3nt: TGTGCCAGCAGCCCCGGGCCGGGAAACTATGGCTACACCTTC; CDR3aa: CASSPGPGNYGYTF
d_gene: .; j_gene: TRBJ2-2; v_gene: TRBV4-2; len: 14; abundance: few; CDR3nt: TGTGCCAGCAGCCAATACAAATACACCGGGGAGCTGTTTTTT; CDR3aa: CASSQYKYTGELFF
d_gene: TRBD2; j_gene: TRBJ2-7; v_gene: TRBV7-2; len: 14; abundance: .; CDR3nt: TGTGCCAGCAGCCCTCCGGGACTAGGCTACGAGCAGTACTTC; CDR3aa: CASSPPGLGYEQYF
d_gene: .; j_gene: TRBJ1-3; v_gene: TRBV6-6; len: 12; abundance: few; CDR3nt: TGTGCCAAGCGGGCGGCTGGAAACACCATATATTTT; CDR3aa: CAKRAAGNTIYF
d_gene: TRBD2; j_gene: TRBJ2-3; v_gene: TRBV11-2; len: 15; abundance: .; CDR3nt: TGTGCCAGCAGGGGACTAGCGGAAGGGGAGGATACGCAGTATTTT; CDR3aa: CASRGLAEGEDTQYF
d_gene: .; j_gene: TRBJ1-2; v_gene: TRBV14; len: 11; abundance: .; CDR3nt: TGTGCCAGCAGCGAGGGGGAGACGCACACCTTC; CDR3aa: CASSEGETHTF
d_gene: .; j_gene: TRBJ2-1; v_gene: TRBV9; len: 15; abundance: .; CDR3nt: TGTGCCAGCAGCGTAATTGGAGGGACCCACAATGAGCAGTTCTTC; CDR3aa: CASSVIGGTHNEQFF
d_gene: TRBD1; j_gene: TRBJ1-3; v_gene: TRBV7-2; len: 15; abundance: .; CDR3nt: TGTGCCAGCAGCTTGGACGACAGGGCTGGAAACACCATATATTTT; CDR3aa: CASSLDDRAGNTIYF
d_gene: TRBD2; j_gene: TRBJ2-1; v_gene: TRBV6-4; len: 14; abundance: .; CDR3nt: TGTGCCAGCAGTGGGCTAGCGGGAGCCAATGAGCAGTTCTTC; CDR3aa: CASSGLAGANEQFF
d_gene: TRBD1; j_gene: TRBJ2-1; v_gene: TRBV7-2; len: 15; abundance: once; CDR3nt: TGTGCCAGCAGCTCCTCAGGGGGCTCCTACAATGAGCAGTTCTTC; CDR3aa: CASSSSGGSYNEQFF
d_gene: TRBD2; j_gene: TRBJ2-1; v_gene: TRBV4-3; len: 15; abundance: .; CDR3nt: TGCGCCAGCAGCCCAGGACTAGCCTCCTACAATGAGCAGTTCTTC; CDR3aa: CASSPGLASYNEQFF
d_gene: TRBD1; j_gene: TRBJ2-7; v_gene: TRBV7-2; len: 15; abundance: .; CDR3nt: TGTGCCAGCAGCTTTAGGGGGACAGGGGAGTACGAGCAGTACTTC; CDR3aa: CASSFRGTGEYEQYF